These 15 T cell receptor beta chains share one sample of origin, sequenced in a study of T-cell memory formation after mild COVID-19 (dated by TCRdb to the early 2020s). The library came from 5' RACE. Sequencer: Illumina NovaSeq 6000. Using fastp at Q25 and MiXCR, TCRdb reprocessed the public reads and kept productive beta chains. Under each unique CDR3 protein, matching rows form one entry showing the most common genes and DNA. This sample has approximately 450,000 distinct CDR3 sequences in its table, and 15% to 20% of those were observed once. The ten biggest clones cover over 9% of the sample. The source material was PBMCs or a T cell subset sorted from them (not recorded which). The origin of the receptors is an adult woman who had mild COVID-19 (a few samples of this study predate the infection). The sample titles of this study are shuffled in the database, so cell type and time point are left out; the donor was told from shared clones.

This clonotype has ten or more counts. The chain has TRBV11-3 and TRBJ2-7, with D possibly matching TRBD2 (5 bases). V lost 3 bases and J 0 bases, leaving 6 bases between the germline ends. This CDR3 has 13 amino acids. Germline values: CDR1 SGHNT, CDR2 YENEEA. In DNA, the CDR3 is TGTGCCAGCAGCTTTACTAGCTCCTACGAGCAGTACTTC. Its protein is CASSFTSSYEQYF. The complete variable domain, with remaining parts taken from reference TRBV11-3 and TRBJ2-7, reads EAGVVQSPRYKIIEKKQPVAFWCNPISGHNTLYWYLQNLGQGPELLIRYENEEAVDDSQLPKDRFSAERLKGVDSTLKIQPAELGDSAVYLCASSFTSSYEQYFGPGTRLTVT.

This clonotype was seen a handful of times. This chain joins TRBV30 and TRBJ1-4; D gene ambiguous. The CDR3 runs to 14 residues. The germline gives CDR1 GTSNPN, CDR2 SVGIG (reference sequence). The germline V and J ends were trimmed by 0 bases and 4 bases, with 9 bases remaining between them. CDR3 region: CAWSVGGLNEKLFF. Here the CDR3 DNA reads TGTGCCTGGAGTGTAGGCGGCCTTAATGAAAAACTGTTTTTT.

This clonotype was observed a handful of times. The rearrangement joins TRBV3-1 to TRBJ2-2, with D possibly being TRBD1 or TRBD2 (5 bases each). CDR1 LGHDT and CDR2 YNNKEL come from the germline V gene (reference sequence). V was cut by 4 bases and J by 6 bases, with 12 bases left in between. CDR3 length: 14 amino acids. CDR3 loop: CASSLGTRAGELFF. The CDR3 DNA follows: TGTGCCAGCAGCCTCGGGACCAGGGCCGGGGAGCTGTTTTTT.

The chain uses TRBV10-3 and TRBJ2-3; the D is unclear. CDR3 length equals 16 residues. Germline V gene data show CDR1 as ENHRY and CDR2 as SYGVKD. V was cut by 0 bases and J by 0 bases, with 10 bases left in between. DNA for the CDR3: TGTGCCATCAGTGAGTCGTTCCTCCAAAGCACAGATACGCAGTATTTT. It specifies CAISESFLQSTDTQYF.

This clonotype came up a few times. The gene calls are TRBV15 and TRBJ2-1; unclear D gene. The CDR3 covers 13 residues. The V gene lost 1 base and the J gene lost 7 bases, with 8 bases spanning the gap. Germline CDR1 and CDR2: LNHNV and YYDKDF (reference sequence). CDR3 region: CATSRVERNEQFF. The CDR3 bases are TGTGCCACCAGCAGAGTTGAAAGGAATGAGCAGTTCTTC.

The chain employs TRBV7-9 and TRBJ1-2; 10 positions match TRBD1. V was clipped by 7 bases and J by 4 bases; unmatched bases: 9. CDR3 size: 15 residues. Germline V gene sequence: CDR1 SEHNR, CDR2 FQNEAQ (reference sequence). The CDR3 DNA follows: TGTGCCAGCAACCCAGCGACAGGGGGCACCTATGGCTACACCTTC. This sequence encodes CASNPATGGTYGYTF.

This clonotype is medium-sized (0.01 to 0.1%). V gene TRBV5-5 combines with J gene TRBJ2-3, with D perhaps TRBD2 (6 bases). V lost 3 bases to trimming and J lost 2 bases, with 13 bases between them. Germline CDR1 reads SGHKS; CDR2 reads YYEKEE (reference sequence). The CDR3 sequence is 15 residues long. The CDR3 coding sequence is TGTGCCAGCAGCTGGGACTGGCTTTCCACAGATACGCAGTATTTT. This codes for CASSWDWLSTDTQYF. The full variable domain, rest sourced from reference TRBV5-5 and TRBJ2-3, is DAGVTQSPTHLIKTRGQQVTLRCSPISGHKSVSWYQQVLGQGPQFIFQYYEKEERGRGNFPDRFSARQFPNYSSELNVNALLLGDSALYLCASSWDWLSTDTQYFGPGTRLTVL.

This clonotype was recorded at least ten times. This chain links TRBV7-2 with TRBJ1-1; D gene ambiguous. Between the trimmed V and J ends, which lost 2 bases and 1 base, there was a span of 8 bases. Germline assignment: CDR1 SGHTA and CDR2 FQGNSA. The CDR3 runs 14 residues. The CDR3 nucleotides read TGTGCCAGCAGCTTAAGGAGAGGGAACACTGAAGCTTTCTTT. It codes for CASSLRRGNTEAFF.

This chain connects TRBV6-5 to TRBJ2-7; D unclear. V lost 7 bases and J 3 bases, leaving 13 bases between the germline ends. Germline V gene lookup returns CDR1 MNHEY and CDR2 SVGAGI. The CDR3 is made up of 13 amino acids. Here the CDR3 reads CASTKGLYYEQYF. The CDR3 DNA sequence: TGTGCCAGCACTAAGGGCCTCTACTACGAGCAGTACTTC.

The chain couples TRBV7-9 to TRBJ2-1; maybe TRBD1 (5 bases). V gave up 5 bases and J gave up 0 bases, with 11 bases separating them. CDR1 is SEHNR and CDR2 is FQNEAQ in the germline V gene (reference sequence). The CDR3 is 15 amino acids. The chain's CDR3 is CASSPTVSSYNEQFF. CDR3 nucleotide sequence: TGTGCCAGCAGCCCGACAGTCAGCTCCTACAATGAGCAGTTCTTC.

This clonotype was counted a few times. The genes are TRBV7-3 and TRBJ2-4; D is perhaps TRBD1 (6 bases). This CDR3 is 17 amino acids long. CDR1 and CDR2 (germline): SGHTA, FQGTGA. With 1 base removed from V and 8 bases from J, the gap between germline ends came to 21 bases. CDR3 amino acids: CASSLKHRATPTDIQYF. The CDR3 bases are TGTGCCAGCAGCTTAAAGCACAGGGCAACCCCGACTGACATTCAGTACTTC.

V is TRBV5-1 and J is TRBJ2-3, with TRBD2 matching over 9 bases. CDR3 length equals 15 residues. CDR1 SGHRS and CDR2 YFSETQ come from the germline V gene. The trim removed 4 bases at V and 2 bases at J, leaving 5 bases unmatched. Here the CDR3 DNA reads TGCGCCAGCAGCGCGGGACTAGCCCACACAGATACGCAGTATTTT. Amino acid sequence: CASSAGLAHTDTQYF. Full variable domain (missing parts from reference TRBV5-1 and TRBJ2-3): KAGVTQTPRYLIKTRGQQVTLSCSPISGHRSVSWYQQTPGQGLQFLFEYFSETQRNKGNFPGRFSGRQFSNSRSEMNVSTLELGDSALYLCASSAGLAHTDTQYFGPGTRLTVL.

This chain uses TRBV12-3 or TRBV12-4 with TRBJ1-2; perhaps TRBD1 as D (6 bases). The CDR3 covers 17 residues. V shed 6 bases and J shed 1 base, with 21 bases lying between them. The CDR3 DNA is TGTGCCAGCAGCCCGACAGGCCCTTACGTGGGTAACTATGGCTACACCTTC. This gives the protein CASSPTGPYVGNYGYTF.

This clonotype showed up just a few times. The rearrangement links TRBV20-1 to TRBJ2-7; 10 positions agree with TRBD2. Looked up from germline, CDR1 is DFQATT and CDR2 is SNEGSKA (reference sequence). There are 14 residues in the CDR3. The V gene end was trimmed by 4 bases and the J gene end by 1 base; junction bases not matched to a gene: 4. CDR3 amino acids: CSATLAGASYEQYF. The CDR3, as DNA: TGCAGTGCTACTCTAGCGGGAGCTTCCTACGAGCAGTACTTC.

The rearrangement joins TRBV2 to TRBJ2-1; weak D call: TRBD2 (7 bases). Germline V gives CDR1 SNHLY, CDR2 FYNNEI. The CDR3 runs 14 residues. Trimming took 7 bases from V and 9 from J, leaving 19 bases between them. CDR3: CASIYEGGLGEQFF. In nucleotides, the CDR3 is TGTGCCAGCATCTACGAGGGGGGGCTTGGTGAGCAGTTCTTC.